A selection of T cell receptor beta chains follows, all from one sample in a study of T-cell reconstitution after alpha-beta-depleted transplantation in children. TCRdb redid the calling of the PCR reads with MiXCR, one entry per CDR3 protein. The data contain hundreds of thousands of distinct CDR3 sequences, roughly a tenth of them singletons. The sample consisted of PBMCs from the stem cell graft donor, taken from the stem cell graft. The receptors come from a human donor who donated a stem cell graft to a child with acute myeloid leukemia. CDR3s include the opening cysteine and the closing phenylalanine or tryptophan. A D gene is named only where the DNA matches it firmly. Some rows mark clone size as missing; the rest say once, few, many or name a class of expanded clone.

CDR3nt: TGTGCCAGCAGCCAGGGGGCTACAGATACGCAGTATTTT
CDR3aa: CASSQGATDTQYF
d_gene: TRBD1
v_gene: TRBV7-2
j_gene: TRBJ2-3
abundance: .

CDR3nt: TGTGCCAGCAGCACCGAACCCGCGATCAATGCGCAGTTCTTC
CDR3aa: CASSTEPAINAQFF
d_gene: .
v_gene: TRBV12-3/TRBV12-4
j_gene: TRBJ2-1
abundance: .

CDR3nt: TGTGCCAGCACCCCAGCGGGGCCGAATGAGCAGTTCTTC
CDR3aa: CASTPAGPNEQFF
d_gene: TRBD2
v_gene: TRBV12-3/TRBV12-4
j_gene: TRBJ2-1
abundance: .

CDR3nt: TGTGCCAGTAGTATTAATTTATGGAGAGGTGGAGATACGCAGTATTTT
CDR3aa: CASSINLWRGGDTQYF
d_gene: .
v_gene: TRBV19
j_gene: TRBJ2-3
abundance: .

CDR3nt: TGTGCCACCAGTGATTTGAGTACTATCGGGACAGGGGATGGCAAAAACATTCAGTACTTC
CDR3aa: CATSDLSTIGTGDGKNIQYF
d_gene: TRBD1
v_gene: TRBV24-1
j_gene: TRBJ2-4
abundance: .

CDR3nt: TGTGCCAGCAGTTACCGGGACAGGATCTACAATGAGCAGTTCTTC
CDR3aa: CASSYRDRIYNEQFF
d_gene: TRBD1
v_gene: TRBV6-5
j_gene: TRBJ2-1
abundance: once

CDR3nt: TGTGCCAGCAGCTGGGGGGAGGTAGCGACCTACAATGAGCAGTTCTTC
CDR3aa: CASSWGEVATYNEQFF
d_gene: .
v_gene: TRBV5-6
j_gene: TRBJ2-1
abundance: few

CDR3nt: TGTGCCAGCAGTTTCCCCGAGGACAGACCCCGCACCGGGGAGCTGTTTTTT
CDR3aa: CASSFPEDRPRTGELFF
d_gene: .
v_gene: TRBV28
j_gene: TRBJ2-2
abundance: .

CDR3nt: TGTGCCAGCAGTGGGAGTCTCACGAGGAGGGAGCTGTTTTTT
CDR3aa: CASSGSLTRRELFF
d_gene: .
v_gene: TRBV2
j_gene: TRBJ2-2
abundance: .

CDR3nt: TGTGCCAGCGGGGTACCCCGGACTAGCGGGAGAGGTGAGCAGTTCTTC
CDR3aa: CASGVPRTSGRGEQFF
d_gene: TRBD2
v_gene: TRBV6-1
j_gene: TRBJ2-1
abundance: .

CDR3nt: TGCAGTGCTAGGGGAGCGGGAGGAGGAGATACGCAGTATTTT
CDR3aa: CSARGAGGGDTQYF
d_gene: TRBD2
v_gene: TRBV20-1
j_gene: TRBJ2-3
abundance: many

CDR3nt: TGTGCCGTCCGACGGGTGGCGGGAGCCTACGAGCAGTACTTC
CDR3aa: CAVRRVAGAYEQYF
d_gene: TRBD2
v_gene: TRBV12-3/TRBV12-4
j_gene: TRBJ2-7
abundance: many

CDR3nt: TGCAGTGCTAGGAAAAGCGCCAACACAGATACGCAGTATTTT
CDR3aa: CSARKSANTDTQYF
d_gene: .
v_gene: TRBV20-1
j_gene: TRBJ2-3
abundance: .

CDR3nt: TGCAGTGCTAGAGTTAGGAGTCCCGGGGCCAACGTCCTGACTTTC
CDR3aa: CSARVRSPGANVLTF
d_gene: .
v_gene: TRBV20-1
j_gene: TRBJ2-6
abundance: .

CDR3nt: TGTGCCAGCAGCTTCGGAGGGGGCGAGCAGTACTTC
CDR3aa: CASSFGGGEQYF
d_gene: .
v_gene: TRBV7-9
j_gene: TRBJ2-7
abundance: .

CDR3nt: TGTGCCAGCAGTTACGCACCAGATACGCAGTATTTT
CDR3aa: CASSYAPDTQYF
d_gene: .
v_gene: TRBV6-2/TRBV6-3
j_gene: TRBJ2-3
abundance: .

CDR3nt: TGTGCCAGCAGCGACCGGCCAGTGAACACTGAAGCTTTCTTT
CDR3aa: CASSDRPVNTEAFF
d_gene: .
v_gene: TRBV5-8
j_gene: TRBJ1-1
abundance: .

CDR3nt: TGCAGCGTTGTAGGGCTAGCGGGCGTTAATGAGCAGTTCTTC
CDR3aa: CSVVGLAGVNEQFF
d_gene: TRBD2
v_gene: TRBV29-1
j_gene: TRBJ2-1
abundance: few

CDR3nt: TGCAGCTCTAGGTCGCCCGGGTACCCCTACGAGCAGTACTTC
CDR3aa: CSSRSPGYPYEQYF
d_gene: .
v_gene: TRBV29-1
j_gene: TRBJ2-7
abundance: .

CDR3nt: TGTGCCAGCAGCGCCCACTCTCTAGCGGTACTTACTAGCACAGATACGCAGTATTTT
CDR3aa: CASSAHSLAVLTSTDTQYF
d_gene: TRBD2
v_gene: TRBV3-1
j_gene: TRBJ2-3
abundance: few

CDR3nt: TGTGCCAGCAGTTTAACTGGACTAGTTGGGAATGAGCAGTTCTTC
CDR3aa: CASSLTGLVGNEQFF
d_gene: TRBD2
v_gene: TRBV12-3/TRBV12-4
j_gene: TRBJ2-1
abundance: many

CDR3nt: TGCAGTGCTAGAGACGACCCCCAAGGGCAGTATTTT
CDR3aa: CSARDDPQGQYF
d_gene: .
v_gene: TRBV20-1
j_gene: TRBJ2-3
abundance: few

CDR3nt: TGCAGCGTTGGCGGGGGGGACTATGGCTACACCTTC
CDR3aa: CSVGGGDYGYTF
d_gene: .
v_gene: TRBV29-1
j_gene: TRBJ1-2
abundance: few

CDR3nt: TGTGCCAGCTGCTCGGGCTGGGGACTAGCGGGAGACCACACCGGGGAGCTGTTTTTT
CDR3aa: CASCSGWGLAGDHTGELFF
d_gene: TRBD2
v_gene: TRBV3-1
j_gene: TRBJ2-2
abundance: once

CDR3nt: TGTGCCAGCAACAACTGGGGGGGAATAGCTTTCTTT
CDR3aa: CASNNWGGIAFF
d_gene: .
v_gene: TRBV7-8
j_gene: TRBJ1-1
abundance: many

CDR3nt: TGCAGCGTTGAAGGGGAGGGGGCAGAGGGCTACACCTTC
CDR3aa: CSVEGEGAEGYTF
d_gene: TRBD1
v_gene: TRBV29-1
j_gene: TRBJ1-2
abundance: once

CDR3nt: TGCAGTGCTAGAGGGGACCCCGACCGGGGGGCCAACGTCCTGACTTTC
CDR3aa: CSARGDPDRGANVLTF
d_gene: .
v_gene: TRBV20-1
j_gene: TRBJ2-6
abundance: many

CDR3nt: TGCAGCGTCGTAGACAGGCGGAAGGACATTCAGTACTTC
CDR3aa: CSVVDRRKDIQYF
d_gene: .
v_gene: TRBV29-1
j_gene: TRBJ2-4
abundance: .

CDR3nt: TGTGCCAGCAGCCATAACTCGGGACGGGAAGAGCAGTACTTC
CDR3aa: CASSHNSGREEQYF
d_gene: .
v_gene: TRBV3-1
j_gene: TRBJ2-7
abundance: .

CDR3nt: TGCGCCAGCATACTTAGTACTAGCGGGAAGGATGAGCAGTTCTTC
CDR3aa: CASILSTSGKDEQFF
d_gene: TRBD2
v_gene: TRBV5-1
j_gene: TRBJ2-1
abundance: few

CDR3nt: TGTGCCAGCACCACGGGGGGCAATGAGCAGTTCTTC
CDR3aa: CASTTGGNEQFF
d_gene: TRBD2
v_gene: TRBV27
j_gene: TRBJ2-1
abundance: many

CDR3nt: TGCAGTGCTAAGGTCGACGGGGGGTCCGGGGAGCTGTTTTTT
CDR3aa: CSAKVDGGSGELFF
d_gene: TRBD2
v_gene: TRBV20-1
j_gene: TRBJ2-2
abundance: few

CDR3nt: TGTGCCAGCAGCTTATTACTAGCGGGAGCAACCTACAATGAGCAGTTCTTC
CDR3aa: CASSLLLAGATYNEQFF
d_gene: TRBD2
v_gene: TRBV7-2
j_gene: TRBJ2-1
abundance: .

CDR3nt: TGCGCCAGTAAAGACGACTCCTACGAGCAGTACTTC
CDR3aa: CASKDDSYEQYF
d_gene: .
v_gene: TRBV5-1
j_gene: TRBJ2-7
abundance: few

CDR3nt: TGTGCCAGCAGCGTAAGGGGTGGAGGGGCCAACGAGCAGTACTTC
CDR3aa: CASSVRGGGANEQYF
d_gene: .
v_gene: TRBV7-9
j_gene: TRBJ2-7
abundance: .

CDR3nt: TGTGCCTGGAGTCTCGGGACATCAGAAGCTTTCTTT
CDR3aa: CAWSLGTSEAFF
d_gene: .
v_gene: TRBV30
j_gene: TRBJ1-1
abundance: many

CDR3nt: TGCAGTGCGTCCGGGACAGGGGGCGACTATGGCTACACCTTC
CDR3aa: CSASGTGGDYGYTF
d_gene: TRBD1
v_gene: TRBV20-1
j_gene: TRBJ1-2
abundance: few

CDR3nt: TGTGCCAGCAGCCAAGATCCGAGAAATGAGCAGTTCTTC
CDR3aa: CASSQDPRNEQFF
d_gene: .
v_gene: TRBV14
j_gene: TRBJ2-1
abundance: many

CDR3nt: TGTGCCAGCAGTTTTCCAGGTTCTCACGAGCAGTACTTC
CDR3aa: CASSFPGSHEQYF
d_gene: .
v_gene: TRBV27
j_gene: TRBJ2-7
abundance: many

CDR3nt: TGTGCCAGCAGTTTACCGACAGGGAATCAGCCCCAGCATTTT
CDR3aa: CASSLPTGNQPQHF
d_gene: TRBD1
v_gene: TRBV12-3/TRBV12-4
j_gene: TRBJ1-5
abundance: .

CDR3nt: TGTGCCAGCAGCCCCCAGCAGGGAGGATACATTCAGTACTTC
CDR3aa: CASSPQQGGYIQYF
d_gene: .
v_gene: TRBV7-2
j_gene: TRBJ2-4
abundance: many

CDR3nt: TGTGCCTGGAGTGTCGGGGAGCAGTACTTC
CDR3aa: CAWSVGEQYF
d_gene: .
v_gene: TRBV30
j_gene: TRBJ2-7
abundance: .

CDR3nt: TGTGCCAGCAGCGGGGCTAGCGCCTACGAGCAGTACTTC
CDR3aa: CASSGASAYEQYF
d_gene: .
v_gene: TRBV5-6
j_gene: TRBJ2-7
abundance: many

CDR3nt: TGTGCCAGCAGCAAATGGAGGATCTGGGCAGGGGAACACCTAAATCAGCCCCAGCATTTT
CDR3aa: CASSKWRIWAGEHLNQPQHF
d_gene: .
v_gene: TRBV21-1
j_gene: TRBJ1-5
abundance: few

CDR3nt: TGTGCCAGCAGCCAATTCGTAGGGGAATCCTACGAGCAGTACTTC
CDR3aa: CASSQFVGESYEQYF
d_gene: .
v_gene: TRBV16
j_gene: TRBJ2-7
abundance: few

CDR3nt: TGTGCCATCAGTGACGGACAGGGGGAAGATACGCAGTATTTT
CDR3aa: CAISDGQGEDTQYF
d_gene: TRBD1
v_gene: TRBV10-3
j_gene: TRBJ2-3
abundance: many

CDR3nt: TGTGCCACCAGTGATTTTATACTTAATCAGCCCCAGCATTTT
CDR3aa: CATSDFILNQPQHF
d_gene: .
v_gene: TRBV24-1
j_gene: TRBJ1-5
abundance: .